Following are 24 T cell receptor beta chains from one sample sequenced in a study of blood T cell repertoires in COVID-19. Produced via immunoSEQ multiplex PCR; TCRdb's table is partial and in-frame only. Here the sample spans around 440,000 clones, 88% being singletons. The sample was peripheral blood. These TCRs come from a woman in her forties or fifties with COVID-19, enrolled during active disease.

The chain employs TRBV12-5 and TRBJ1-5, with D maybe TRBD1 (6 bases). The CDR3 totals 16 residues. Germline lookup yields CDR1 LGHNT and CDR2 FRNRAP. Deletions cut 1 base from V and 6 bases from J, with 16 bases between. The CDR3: CASGLEGRGLGQPQHF. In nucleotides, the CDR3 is TGTGCTAGTGGTTTGGAGGGCAGGGGATTAGGTCAGCCCCAGCATTTT.

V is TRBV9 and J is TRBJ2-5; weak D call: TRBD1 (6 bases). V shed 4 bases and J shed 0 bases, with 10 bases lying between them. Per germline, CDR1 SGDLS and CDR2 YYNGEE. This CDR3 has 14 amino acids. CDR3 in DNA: TGTGCCAGCAGCCCCGGGACAAACCAAGAGACCCAGTACTTC. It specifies CASSPGTNQETQYF.

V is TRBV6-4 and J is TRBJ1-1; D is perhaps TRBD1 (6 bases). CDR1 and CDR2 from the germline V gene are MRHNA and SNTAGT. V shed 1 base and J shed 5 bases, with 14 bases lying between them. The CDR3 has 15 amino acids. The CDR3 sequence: CASSDYLGARTEAFF. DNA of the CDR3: TGTGCCAGCAGTGACTATCTGGGGGCGCGAACTGAAGCTTTCTTT.

The DNA for the CDR3 is TGTGCCAGCAGTAGGGAATTTGCGGGCACTGAAGCTTTCTTT. It codes for CASSREFAGTEAFF. The chain combines TRBV6-5 with TRBJ1-1; D gene uncertain. The CDR3 covers 14 residues. Germline V gene lookup returns CDR1 MNHEY and CDR2 SVGAGI. V lost 5 bases to trimming and J lost 4 bases, with 14 bases between them.

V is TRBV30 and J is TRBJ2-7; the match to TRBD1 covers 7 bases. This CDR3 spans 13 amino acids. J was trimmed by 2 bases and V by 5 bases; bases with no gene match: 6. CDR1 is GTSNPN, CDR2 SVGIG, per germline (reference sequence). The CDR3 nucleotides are TGTGCCTGGGATCGACAGGGAACCTACGAGCAGTACTTC. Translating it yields CAWDRQGTYEQYF.

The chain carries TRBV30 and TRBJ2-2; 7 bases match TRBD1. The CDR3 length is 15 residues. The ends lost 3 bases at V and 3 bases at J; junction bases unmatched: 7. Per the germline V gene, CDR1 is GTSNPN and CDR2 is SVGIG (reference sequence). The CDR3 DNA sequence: TGTGCCTGGAGGGGGTTAGGGGGCTACACCGGGGAGCTGTTTTTT. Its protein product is CAWRGLGGYTGELFF.

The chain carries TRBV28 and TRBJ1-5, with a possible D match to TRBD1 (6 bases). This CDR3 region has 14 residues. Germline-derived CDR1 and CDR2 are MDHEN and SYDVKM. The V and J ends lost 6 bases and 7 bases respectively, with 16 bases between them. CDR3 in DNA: TGTGCCAGCAGCTATACAGGGCGAGGACAGCCCCAGCATTTT. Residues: CASSYTGRGQPQHF.

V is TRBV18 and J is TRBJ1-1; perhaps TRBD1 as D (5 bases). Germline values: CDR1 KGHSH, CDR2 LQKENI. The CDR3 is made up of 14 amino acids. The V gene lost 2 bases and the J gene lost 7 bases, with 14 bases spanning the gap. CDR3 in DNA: TGTGCCAGCTCACCAATCGAGGGGAGGGATGAAGCTTTCTTT. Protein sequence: CASSPIEGRDEAFF.

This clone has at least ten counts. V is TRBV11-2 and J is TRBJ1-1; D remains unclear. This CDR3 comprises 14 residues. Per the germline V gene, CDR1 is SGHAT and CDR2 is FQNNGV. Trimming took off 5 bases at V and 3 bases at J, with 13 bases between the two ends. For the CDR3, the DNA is TGTGCCAGCAGCCCGATTGGTGGCTACACTGAAGCTTTCTTT. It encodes CASSPIGGYTEAFF.

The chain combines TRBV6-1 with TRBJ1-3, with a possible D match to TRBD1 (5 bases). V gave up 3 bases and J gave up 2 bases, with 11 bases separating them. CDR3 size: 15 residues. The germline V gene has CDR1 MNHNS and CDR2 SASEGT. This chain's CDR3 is CASSEQGSPGNTIYF. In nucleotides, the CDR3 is TGTGCCAGCAGTGAGCAGGGTTCTCCTGGAAACACCATATATTTT.

CDR3 bases: TGTGCCAGCAGTATCCTGCAAATCGGGGTCTATGGCTACACCTTC. Protein: CASSILQIGVYGYTF. This chain uses TRBV28 with TRBJ1-2; D is uncertain. CDR1 and CDR2 (germline): MDHEN, SYDVKM. The CDR3 loop spans 15 amino acids. V was shortened by 5 bases and J by 4 bases, with 17 bases between the two germline ends.

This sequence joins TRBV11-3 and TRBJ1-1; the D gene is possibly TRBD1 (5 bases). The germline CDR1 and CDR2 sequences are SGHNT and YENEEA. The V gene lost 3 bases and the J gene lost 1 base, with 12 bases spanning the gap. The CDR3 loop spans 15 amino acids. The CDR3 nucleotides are TGTGCCAGCAGCTTGGGGGGACGGTCGAACACTGAAGCTTTCTTT. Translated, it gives CASSLGGRSNTEAFF.

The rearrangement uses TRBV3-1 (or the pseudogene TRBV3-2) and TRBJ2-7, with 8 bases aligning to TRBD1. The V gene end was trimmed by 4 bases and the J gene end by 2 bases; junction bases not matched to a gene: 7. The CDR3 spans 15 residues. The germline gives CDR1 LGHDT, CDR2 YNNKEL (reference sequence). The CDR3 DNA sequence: TGTGCCAGCAGCCCCTCAATGGGACAGGCCTACGAGCAGTACTTC. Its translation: CASSPSMGQAYEQYF.

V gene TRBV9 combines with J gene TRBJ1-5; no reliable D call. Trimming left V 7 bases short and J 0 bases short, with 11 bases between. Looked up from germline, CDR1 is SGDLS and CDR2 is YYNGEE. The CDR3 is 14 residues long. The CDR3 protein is CASGGAYSNQPQHF. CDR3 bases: TGTGCCAGCGGCGGAGCTTATAGCAATCAGCCCCAGCATTTT.

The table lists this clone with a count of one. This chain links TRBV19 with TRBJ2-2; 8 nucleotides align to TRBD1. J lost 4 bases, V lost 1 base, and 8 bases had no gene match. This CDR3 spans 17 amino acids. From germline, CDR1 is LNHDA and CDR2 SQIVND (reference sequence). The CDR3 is CASSIVGQGAFTGELFF. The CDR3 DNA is TGTGCCAGTAGTATAGTCGGGCAGGGGGCATTCACCGGGGAGCTGTTTTTT. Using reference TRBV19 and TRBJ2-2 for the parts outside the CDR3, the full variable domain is DGGITQSPKYLFRKEGQNVTLSCEQNLNHDAMYWYRQDPGQGLRLIYYSQIVNDFQKGDIAEGYSVSREKKESFPLTVTSAQKNPTAFYLCASSIVGQGAFTGELFFGEGSRLTVL.

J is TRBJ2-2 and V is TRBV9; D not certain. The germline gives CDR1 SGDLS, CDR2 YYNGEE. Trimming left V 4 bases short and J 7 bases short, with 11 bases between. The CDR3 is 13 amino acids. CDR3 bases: TGTGCCAGCAGCCCCATACTCGGCGGGGAGCTGTTTTTT. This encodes CASSPILGGELFF.

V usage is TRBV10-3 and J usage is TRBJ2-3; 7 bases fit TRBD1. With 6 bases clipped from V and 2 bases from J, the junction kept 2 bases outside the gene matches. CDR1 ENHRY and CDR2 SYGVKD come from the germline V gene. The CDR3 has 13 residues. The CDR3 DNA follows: TGTGCCATCAGAGGACAGGACACAGATACGCAGTATTTT. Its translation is CAIRGQDTDTQYF.

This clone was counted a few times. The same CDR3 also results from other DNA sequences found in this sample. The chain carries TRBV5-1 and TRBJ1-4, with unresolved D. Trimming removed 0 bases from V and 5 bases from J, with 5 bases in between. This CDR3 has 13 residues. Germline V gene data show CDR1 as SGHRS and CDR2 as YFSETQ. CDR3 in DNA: TGCGCCAGCAGCTTGGGGCAGAATGAAAAACTGTTTTTT. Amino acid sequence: CASSLGQNEKLFF.

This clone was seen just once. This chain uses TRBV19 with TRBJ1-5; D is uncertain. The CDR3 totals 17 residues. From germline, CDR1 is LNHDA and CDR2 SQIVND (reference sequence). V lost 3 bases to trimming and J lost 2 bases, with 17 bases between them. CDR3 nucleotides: TGTGCCAGTAGTATCGCCCCCGGGATCGGAGGCAATCAGCCCCAGCATTTT. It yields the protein CASSIAPGIGGNQPQHF.

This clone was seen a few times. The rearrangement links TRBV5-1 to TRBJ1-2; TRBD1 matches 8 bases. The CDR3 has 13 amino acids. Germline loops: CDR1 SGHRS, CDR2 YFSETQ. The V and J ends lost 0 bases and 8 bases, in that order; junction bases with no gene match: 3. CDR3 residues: CASSLGTGSGYTF. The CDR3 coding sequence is TGCGCCAGCAGCTTGGGGACAGGGAGCGGCTACACCTTC.

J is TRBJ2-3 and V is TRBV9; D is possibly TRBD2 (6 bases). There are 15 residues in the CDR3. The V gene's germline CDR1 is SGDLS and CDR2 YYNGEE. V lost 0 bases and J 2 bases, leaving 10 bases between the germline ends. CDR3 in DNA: TGTGCCAGCAGCGTAGATTGGCGGGACACAGATACGCAGTATTTT. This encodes CASSVDWRDTDTQYF.

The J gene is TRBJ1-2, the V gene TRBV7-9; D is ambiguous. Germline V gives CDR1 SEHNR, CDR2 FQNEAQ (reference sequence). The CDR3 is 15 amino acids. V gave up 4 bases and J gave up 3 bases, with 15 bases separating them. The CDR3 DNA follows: TGTGCCAGCAGCTCGCCGAGGAGGGCCCACTATGGCTACACCTTC. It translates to CASSSPRRAHYGYTF.

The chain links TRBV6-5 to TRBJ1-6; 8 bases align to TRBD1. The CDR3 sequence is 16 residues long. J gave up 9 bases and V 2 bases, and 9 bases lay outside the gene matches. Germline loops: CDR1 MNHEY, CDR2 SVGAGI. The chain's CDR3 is CASSYIGQGYPSPLHF. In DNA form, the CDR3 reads TGTGCCAGCAGTTACATTGGACAGGGATACCCTTCACCCCTCCACTTT.

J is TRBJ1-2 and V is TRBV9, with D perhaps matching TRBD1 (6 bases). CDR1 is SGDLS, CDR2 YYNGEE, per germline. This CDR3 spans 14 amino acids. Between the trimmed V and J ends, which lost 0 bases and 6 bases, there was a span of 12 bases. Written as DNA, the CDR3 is TGTGCCAGCAGCGTAGAGGACAGTTATGATGGCTACACCTTC. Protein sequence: CASSVEDSYDGYTF. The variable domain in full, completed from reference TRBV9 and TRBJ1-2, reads DSGVTQTPKHLITATGQRVTLRCSPRSGDLSVYWYQQSLDQGLQFLIQYYNGEERAKGNILERFSAQQFPDLHSELNLSSLELGDSALYFCASSVEDSYDGYTFGSGTRLTVV.